This TCR beta chain was recorded in a study of blood T cell repertoires in COVID-19. Study in general: T cells, B-cell-depleted T cells, or PBMCs supplied cDNA or gDNA.

From germline, CDR1 is KGHDR and CDR2 SFDVKD. CDR3 length: 14 residues. V gave up 3 bases and J gave up 0 bases, with 6 bases separating them. The Seattle patients joined while their infection was active and were tracked longitudinally afterward. Authors' data handling: Reference gene primer amplification gave nucleated cell count estimates. Here immunoSEQ multiplex PCR was the method, and the copy in TCRdb shows in-frame clones only, minus some. The DNA was the basis for D and trimming; V, J and clone size are from that table. Of 150,000 to 200,000 clones listed, roughly 76% are singletons. The chain carries TRBV24-1 and TRBJ2-3; a weak D match, TRBD2 (5 bases). This TCR came from a woman older than 75 with COVID-19, enrolled during active disease. The specimen was peripheral blood. As DNA, the CDR3 is TGTGCCACCAGTGATCGAGGGAGCACAGATACGCAGTATTTT. It translates to CATSDRGSTDTQYF.